A single T cell receptor beta chain is shown here with its context. The specificity of this receptor is unknown. Within one base of it there is no much larger clone, and no base qualities were kept. The sample comes from a study of memory CD4+ T cells and cytomegalovirus serostatus (dated by TCRdb to between 2018 and 2021). Looking at the study overall: A total of roughly 35 healthy Belgian adults, of whom 9 were CMV seropositive and roughly 24 were CMV seronegative, were included in the cohort. To replicate a published TCR-based CMV serostatus classifier, the researchers sequenced the CD4+ memory TCRbeta repertoires of a Belgian cohort whose cytomegalovirus serostatus was known.

Single viable CD3+CD4+CD8-CD45RO+ cells were sorted as memory CD4+ T cells on a FACSAria II. CMV serostatus was assessed using a Roche Elecsys assay, by which serum IgG against CMV pp150, pp28, p38 and p52 was detected. Once the samples were thawed, total CD4+ T cells were enriched through positive selection using CD4 magnetic microbeads. The samples came from a different study that was designed specifically to examine the CD4+ T cell memory repertoire. Peripheral blood mononuclear cells were isolated and cryopreserved according to standard operating procedures, and serum was stored at -80 degrees C. CD3-PerCP (BW264/56), CD4-APC (RPA-T4), CD45RO-PE (UCHT1) and CD8-Pacific Orange (3B5) antibodies were used for staining, and non-viable cells were excluded with Sytox blue. The Quick-DNA Microprep Kit was used to extract genomic DNA from the sorted cells. Amplification of TCRbeta DNA was done with the immunoSEQ hsTCRbeta kit, following the protocol from the manufacturer. TCRbeta libraries were sequenced on an Illumina MiSeq instrument. On the authors' methods: Following removal of out-of-frame sequences, about 2,200,000 distinct TCRbeta sequences were retained, with an average of about 70,000 per individual. Two values were used to score each individual: the count of 150 to 200 previously reported CMV-associated TCRbeta sequences and the total count of productive distinct TCRbeta sequences. A beta-binomial model was reimplemented in Python, and scikit-learn random forests with default parameters were trained on US cohort data. Classifier performance on the Belgian cohort was summarized as median AUC with percentile confidence intervals over 10,000 bootstrap iterations. TCRdb retrieved this table from immuneACCESS and kept in-frame rearrangements only. Not all clones are present; in checked studies, unresolved V genes account for under half, and no reason is known for the remainder. V, J and clone size are taken as reported in that table, and D and trimming were inferred from the DNA itself. For this sample there are approximately 88,000 clones; 80% appear just once. The ten biggest clones cover around 3.6% of the sample.

Summary of the overall study and its limitations: Of more than 150 previously reported CMV-associated TCRbeta sequences, around 67 appeared in the CD4+ memory repertoires, each in one to five individuals. Results were interpreted as suggesting that the CMV-associated TCR signature is largely present in the CD4+ memory repertoire. Only CD4+CD45RO+ memory cells were sequenced, in contrast to the original study, which included naive and memory CD4+ and CD8+ populations. For predicting CMV serostatus, the median bootstrapped AUC was roughly 0.96 using the original framework and roughly 0.92 using a US-trained random forest. A median bootstrapped AUC of around 0.94 with a 95% CI of 0.76-1.00 was achieved on the Belgian cohort by the original-framework classifier.

The sequencing sample was made of memory CD4+ T cells from blood. This TCR derives from an adult in good health and CMV-seropositive.

The nucleotides are TGTGCCAGCTTAGGGGGGGTACGGAACACTGAAGCTTTCTTT. This encodes CASLGGVRNTEAFF. This chain is built from TRBV28 and TRBJ1-1; TRBD1 is perhaps the D gene, given 6 matching bases. The germline ends are 14 bases apart after V is trimmed by 8 bases and J by 1 base. CDR1 and CDR2 are drawn from the germline V gene: MDHEN, SYDVKM. The CDR3 starts with the cysteine, ends with the phenylalanine, and has 14 residues. Of all the DNA, just the CDR3 is kept, 42 bases in frame from base 1.